Shown below are 9 T cell receptor beta chains from a single sample sequenced in a study of CD8+ T cells in alopecia areata. Extraction and reverse transcription of RNA yielded cDNA as the sequencing template. TCRdb's table, derived via immunoSEQ multiplex PCR, lists solely in-frame clones and lacks some. The sample yields some 20,000 clones, around three fifths seen once. Alopecia areata patients had lesional scalp punch biopsies and peripheral blood taken from them. Sample: skin, taken at week 0. The receptor set was obtained from a human donor with alopecia areata.

The chain recombines TRBV4-3 with TRBJ2-2; tentatively, D is TRBD1 or TRBD2 (6 bases each). Germline CDR1 reads LGHNA; CDR2 reads YSLEER. This CDR3 contains 14 residues. V lost 5 bases and J 5 bases, leaving 12 bases between the germline ends. The CDR3 DNA follows: TGCGCCAGCAGCGGGGGGCGAGGGACCGGGGAGCTGTTTTTT. This encodes CASSGGRGTGELFF.

The chain links TRBV7-8 to TRBJ1-5; the D is unclear. Germline V CDR1 and CDR2: SGHVS, FQNEAQ. Trimming took 5 bases from V and 1 from J, leaving 3 bases between them. The CDR3 runs 12 residues. The CDR3 nucleotides are TGTGCCAGCAGCGGCAGCAATCAGCCCCAGCATTTT. Amino acid sequence: CASSGSNQPQHF.

The rearrangement joins TRBV6-5 to TRBJ2-4; D gene ambiguous. This CDR3 comprises 15 residues. Per the germline V gene, CDR1 is MNHEY and CDR2 is SVGAGI. V was trimmed by 2 bases and J by 6 bases, leaving 14 bases between them. The CDR3 DNA follows: TGTGCCAGCAGTTACGGGGTAGGGTTTCGAAACATTCAGTACTTC. It specifies CASSYGVGFRNIQYF.

This clone was found a few times. Here the CDR3 reads CASSQGLRNTEAFF. The DNA for the CDR3 is TGTGCCAGCAGCCAAGGGCTCCGTAACACTGAAGCTTTCTTT. The chain combines TRBV14 with TRBJ1-1; D is unresolved. There are 14 residues in the CDR3. Trimming removed 1 base at V and 2 bases at J, with 8 bases between. Germline lookup yields CDR1 SGHDN and CDR2 FVKESK.

This chain connects TRBV21-1 to TRBJ1-5. TRBV21-1 is an annotated pseudogene. The CDR3 extends over 15 amino acids. CDR3: CASSKAGSSNQPQHF. DNA for the CDR3: TGTGCCAGCAGCAAAGCCGGGTCGTCCAATCAGCCCCAGCATTTT.

The V gene is TRBV5-5, the J gene TRBJ2-2; weak D call: TRBD1 (5 bases). V was shortened by 0 bases and J by 1 base, with 7 bases between the two germline ends. The CDR3 is 15 residues long. Germline loops: CDR1 SGHKS, CDR2 YYEKEE (reference sequence). The CDR3 spells CASSLVGQNTGELFF. Here the CDR3 DNA reads TGTGCCAGCAGCTTGGTGGGGCAGAACACCGGGGAGCTGTTTTTT. Full variable domain (outside the CDR3, taken from reference TRBV5-5 and TRBJ2-2): DAGVTQSPTHLIKTRGQQVTLRCSPISGHKSVSWYQQVLGQGPQFIFQYYEKEERGRGNFPDRFSARQFPNYSSELNVNALLLGDSALYLCASSLVGQNTGELFFGEGSRLTVL.

Worth noting for this clone: The DNA is omitted, as the CDR3 cannot be located on it reliably, and the CDR3 follows TCRdb's listing. The rearrangement joins TRBV21-1 to TRBJ2-7. TRBV21-1 is marked as a pseudogene. The CDR3 numbers 15 amino acids, ends counted. The CDR3 is CASSVGWGAGDEQYF.

The J gene is TRBJ1-1, the V gene TRBV5-1; D not resolved. Per the germline V gene, CDR1 is SGHRS and CDR2 is YFSETQ. The CDR3 is 14 residues long. V was shortened by 4 bases and J by 8 bases, with 18 bases between the two germline ends. The CDR3 spells CASSTDTTLREAFF. For the CDR3, the DNA is TGCGCCAGCAGCACCGACACAACCCTACGGGAAGCTTTCTTT.

The rearrangement uses TRBV6-9 and TRBJ1-2, with D uncertain. V was trimmed by 2 bases and J by 8 bases, leaving 12 bases between them. Germline CDR1 reads MNHGY; CDR2 reads SVAAGI. The CDR3 is 13 amino acids. In nucleotides, the CDR3 is TGTGCCAGCAGTTATAGGGAGTCTCGGGGCTACACCTTC. Protein: CASSYRESRGYTF.